The rows below give T cell receptor beta chains drawn from one sample of a study of blood T cell repertoires in COVID-19. The method was immunoSEQ multiplex PCR; TCRdb's version includes in-frame clones alone and lacks a portion of them. The sample records around 78,000 clones, about 81% being singletons. Input material: peripheral blood. These receptors all come from a human donor in a cohort sampled during active COVID-19. The CDR3 runs from the conserved cysteine through the conserved F or W.

j_call	v_call	cdr3_aa
TRBJ2-7	TRBV6-5	CASGGTVYEQYF
TRBJ1-1	TRBV19	CASSIGRAASEAFF
TRBJ1-2	TRBV7-2	CASSSGTDYYGYTF
TRBJ1-6	TRBV7-9	CASSENRDRGSPLHF
TRBJ2-5	TRBV5-6	CASSLGQGIFQETQYF
TRBJ2-7	TRBV29-1	CSVGRAGTGDKQYF
TRBJ1-2	TRBV27	CATSDRETGYTF
TRBJ2-1	TRBV6-2/TRBV6-3	CASSDSSVYNEQFF
TRBJ1-1	TRBV2	CASKQQVIIRDTEAFF
TRBJ2-2	TRBV5-1	CASSVGLADTGELFF
TRBJ2-7	TRBV5-4	CASSPRPGTYEQYF
TRBJ2-5	TRBV9	CASSVASGDETQYF
TRBJ2-7	TRBV6-1	CASSEFYRGDYEQYF
TRBJ2-7	TRBV7-2	CASSLVGGLSYEQYF
TRBJ1-5	TRBV2	CASRRDGDNQPQHF
TRBJ2-7	TRBV5-1	CASSPANGLEQYF
TRBJ1-2	TRBV18	CASSTTGGDGYTF
TRBJ1-5	TRBV7-2	CASSQYGASNQPQHF
TRBJ1-5	TRBV19	CASSPGQGRSQPQHF
TRBJ2-5	TRBV18	CASSPREGNQETQYF